The 11 T cell receptor beta chains reported below all come from one sample, sequenced in a study of glioma-infiltrating T cells after dendritic cell vaccination. Assay used: immunoSEQ multiplex PCR; TCRdb lists only in-frame clones, some missing. The data contain just over 2,500 clones, 65% to 90% of them seen just once; the ten biggest clones take up about 10%. The time point is: after dendritic cell vaccination, including at tumor progression/relapse. Autologous tumor lysate was loaded overnight onto monocyte-derived dendritic cells grown seven days with IL-4 and GM-CSF. Specimen: tumor tissue, collected after dendritic cell vaccination. The receptors here all came from a human donor with glioblastoma.

V and J are TRBV9 and TRBJ2-1; 14 bases line up with TRBD2. Germline CDR1 SGDLS, CDR2 YYNGEE. Unmatched junction bases numbered 5, after V lost 3 bases and J lost 6 bases. The CDR3 consists of 16 residues. The CDR3 protein is CASSATSGGAGNEQFF. DNA of the CDR3: TGTGCCAGCAGCGCGACTAGCGGGGGGGCGGGCAATGAGCAGTTCTTC. Full variable domain (rest looked up from reference TRBV9 and TRBJ2-1): DSGVTQTPKHLITATGQRVTLRCSPRSGDLSVYWYQQSLDQGLQFLIQYYNGEERAKGNILERFSAQQFPDLHSELNLSSLELGDSALYFCASSATSGGAGNEQFFGPGTRLTVL.

The chain joins TRBV29-1 to TRBJ2-2, with D maybe TRBD1 (7 bases). V was trimmed by 7 bases and J by 3 bases, leaving 18 bases between them. From germline, CDR1 is SQVTM and CDR2 ANQGSEA. The CDR3 covers 15 residues. The CDR3 nucleotides are TGCAGCGCCCGACAGGGATGGGGGGACACCGGGGAGCTGTTTTTT. It specifies CSARQGWGDTGELFF.

The rearrangement uses TRBV5-6 and TRBJ1-2; possible D gene TRBD1, 6 bases. The CDR3 runs 17 residues. Trimming left V 2 bases short and J 2 bases short, with 19 bases between. Germline V gene data show CDR1 as SGHDT and CDR2 as YYEEEE. CDR3 DNA: TGTGCCAGCAGCTTCGAGGCCGGGACATGGAACAACTATGGCTACACCTTC. Translating gives CASSFEAGTWNNYGYTF.

A single count supports this clone. In DNA, the CDR3 is TGTGCCAGTAGTATAACAGGATCTAACTATGGCTACACCTTC. This codes for CASSITGSNYGYTF. This rearrangement joins TRBV19 to TRBJ1-2; the D gene is possibly TRBD1 (5 bases). The V end lost 2 bases, the J end lost 0 bases, and 7 bases lay between the germline ends. This CDR3 is 14 amino acids long. The germline gives CDR1 LNHDA, CDR2 SQIVND (reference sequence). Using reference TRBV19 and TRBJ1-2 for the parts outside the CDR3, the full variable domain is DGGITQSPKYLFRKEGQNVTLSCEQNLNHDAMYWYRQDPGQGLRLIYYSQIVNDFQKGDIAEGYSVSREKKESFPLTVTSAQKNPTAFYLCASSITGSNYGYTFGSGTRLTVV.

J is TRBJ2-6 and V is TRBV9; TRBD2 matches 9 bases. The better agreement between TRBJ2-1 and the DNA end casts doubt on the J call. CDR1 is SGDLS and CDR2 is YYNGEE in the germline V gene. The CDR3 sequence is 17 residues long. CDR3 sequence (DNA): TGTGCCAGCAGCGTGATGGCGGGGGGGACAATTTACAATGAGCAGTTCTTC. It yields the protein CASSVMAGGTIYNEQFF.

The count of this clone is one. Germline is not matched at one junction end, which may reflect a read error. V and J are TRBV27 and TRBJ1-4; tentative D call: TRBD1 (6 bases). This CDR3 is 15 amino acids long. Germline loops: CDR1 MNHEY, CDR2 SMNVEV (reference sequence). CDR3 sequence (DNA): TGTGCCAGCAGATTCTCCGGGACAACGAATGAAAAACTGTTTTTT. Protein product: CASRFSGTTNEKLFF.

This sequence joins TRBV27 and TRBJ2-2; 7 nucleotides match TRBD1. The CDR3 loop spans 16 amino acids. CDR1 and CDR2 from the germline V gene are MNHEY and SMNVEV (reference sequence). Trimming at V came to 6 bases and at J to 4 bases, leaving 11 bases not matched to a gene. CDR3 coding DNA: TGTGCCAGCAGCCATAGGTCGGGACAGCTCACCGGGGAGCTGTTTTTT. Translated, it gives CASSHRSGQLTGELFF.

The chain couples TRBV6-1 to TRBJ1-1, with a possible D match to TRBD1 (6 bases). The CDR3 has 11 amino acids. Germline-derived CDR1 and CDR2 are MNHNS and SASEGT. Trimming left V 8 bases short and J 14 bases short, with 18 bases between. Here the CDR3 reads CASGDRTTNFF. In DNA, the CDR3 is TGTGCCAGCGGCGACAGGACGACTAACTTCTTT.

V usage is TRBV19 and J usage is TRBJ1-2, with 8 bases that match TRBD1. There are 14 residues in the CDR3. The trim removed 1 base at V and 6 bases at J, leaving 4 bases unmatched. CDR1 and CDR2 from the germline V gene are LNHDA and SQIVND (reference sequence). The CDR3 region is CASSIVDRGHGYTF. The DNA for the CDR3 is TGTGCCAGTAGTATAGTTGACAGGGGCCATGGCTACACCTTC.

The chain uses TRBV5-1 and TRBJ2-2; possibly TRBD1 for D (6 bases). Germline lookup yields CDR1 SGHRS and CDR2 YFSETQ. CDR3 size: 14 residues. V was clipped by 2 bases and J by 7 bases, with 12 bases between them. Here the CDR3 reads CASSLQGEVGELFF. DNA of the CDR3: TGCGCCAGCAGCTTACAGGGCGAAGTCGGGGAGCTGTTTTTT.

J is TRBJ1-3 and V is TRBV6-5, with D possibly being TRBD1 (6 bases). The CDR3 has 16 amino acids. The germline CDR1 and CDR2 sequences are MNHEY and SVGAGI. V was clipped by 3 bases and J by 3 bases, with 15 bases between them. CDR3 in amino acids: CASSYSRGRDGNTIYF. CDR3 DNA sequence: TGTGCCAGCAGTTATTCCAGGGGCCGCGATGGAAACACCATATATTTT.